These 4 T cell receptor beta chains were sequenced from one sample in a study of blood T cell repertoires in COVID-19. The protocol was immunoSEQ multiplex PCR, while the TCRdb copy is restricted to in-frame clones and leaves out a portion. The sample records some 370,000 clones, over 80% being singletons. Sequenced: PBMCs or T cells enriched from blood (not recorded which). Source of these receptors: a woman in her forties or fifties who had recovered from COVID-19.

The chain uses TRBV19 and TRBJ1-1, with D possibly matching TRBD1 (5 bases). V lost 4 bases and J 5 bases, leaving 11 bases between the germline ends. The CDR3 has 13 residues. The germline V gene encodes CDR1 LNHDA and CDR2 SQIVND (reference sequence). CDR3 nucleotides: TGTGCCAGTAGTACCGCGGGGGGGACTGAAGCTTTCTTT. Translated, it gives CASSTAGGTEAFF.

The rearrangement links TRBV29-1 to TRBJ2-1; a weak D match, TRBD1 (5 bases). The CDR3 extends over 16 amino acids. In germline, CDR1 is SQVTM, CDR2 ANQGSEA. The ends were cut back, 5 bases at V and 1 base at J, with 18 bases in the middle. In DNA, the CDR3 is TGCAGCGTTTCTAATGAACAGGTGTGGTCCTACAATGAGCAGTTCTTC. This encodes CSVSNEQVWSYNEQFF.

This clone has a handful of counts. V and J are TRBV5-4 and TRBJ1-6; the D is unclear. There are 12 residues in the CDR3. Germline CDR1 and CDR2: SGHNT and YYREEE (reference sequence). Between the trimmed V and J ends, which lost 5 bases and 7 bases, there was a span of 7 bases. The CDR3 DNA follows: TGTGCCAGCAGTCCCCCGAATTCACCCCTCCACTTT. Its protein product is CASSPPNSPLHF.

The genes are TRBV5-1 and TRBJ2-3; 7 bases are a match to TRBD2. This CDR3 contains 17 residues. J lost 1 base, V lost 3 bases, and 11 bases had no gene match. Germline CDR1 SGHRS, CDR2 YFSETQ. CDR3 sequence reads: CASSSGSSGKRTDTQYF. Written as DNA, the CDR3 is TGCGCCAGCAGCTCGGGCTCCAGCGGGAAACGCACAGATACGCAGTATTTT. The full variable domain, with the rest looked up from reference TRBV5-1 and TRBJ2-3, is KAGVTQTPRYLIKTRGQQVTLSCSPISGHRSVSWYQQTPGQGLQFLFEYFSETQRNKGNFPGRFSGRQFSNSRSEMNVSTLELGDSALYLCASSSGSSGKRTDTQYFGPGTRLTVL.